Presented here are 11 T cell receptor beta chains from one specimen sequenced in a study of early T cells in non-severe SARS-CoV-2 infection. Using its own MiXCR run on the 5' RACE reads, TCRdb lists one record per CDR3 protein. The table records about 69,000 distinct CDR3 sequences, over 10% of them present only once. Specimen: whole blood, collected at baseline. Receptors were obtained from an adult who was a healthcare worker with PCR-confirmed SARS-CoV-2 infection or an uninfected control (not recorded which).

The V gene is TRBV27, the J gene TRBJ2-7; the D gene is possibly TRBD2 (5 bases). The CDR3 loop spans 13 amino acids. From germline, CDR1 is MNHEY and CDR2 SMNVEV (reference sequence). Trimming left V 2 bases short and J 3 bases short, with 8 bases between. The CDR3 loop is CASSLREFYEQYF. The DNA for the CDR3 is TGTGCCAGCAGTTTACGGGAATTCTACGAGCAGTACTTC.

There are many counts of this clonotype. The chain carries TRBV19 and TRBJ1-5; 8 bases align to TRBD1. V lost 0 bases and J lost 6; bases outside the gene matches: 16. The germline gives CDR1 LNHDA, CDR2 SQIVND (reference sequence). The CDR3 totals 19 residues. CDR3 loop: CASSIDQAGGEYRGQPQHF. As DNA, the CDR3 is TGTGCCAGTAGTATAGATCAAGCAGGGGGCGAATATCGGGGTCAGCCCCAGCATTTT. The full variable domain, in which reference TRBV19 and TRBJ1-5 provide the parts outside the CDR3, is DGGITQSPKYLFRKEGQNVTLSCEQNLNHDAMYWYRQDPGQGLRLIYYSQIVNDFQKGDIAEGYSVSREKKESFPLTVTSAQKNPTAFYLCASSIDQAGGEYRGQPQHFGDGTRLSIL.

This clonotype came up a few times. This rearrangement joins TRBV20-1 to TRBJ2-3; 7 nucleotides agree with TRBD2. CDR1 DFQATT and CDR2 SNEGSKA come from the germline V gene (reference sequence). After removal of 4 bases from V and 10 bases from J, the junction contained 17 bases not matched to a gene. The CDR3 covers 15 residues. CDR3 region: CSATLRLAASHAQYF. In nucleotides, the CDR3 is TGCAGTGCTACACTAAGACTAGCCGCTTCCCACGCGCAGTATTTT.

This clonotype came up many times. CDR3 sequence reads: CASSQKPGGRLTDTQYF. CDR3 DNA: TGTGCCAGCAGCCAAAAGCCAGGGGGCCGGCTCACAGATACGCAGTATTTT. The V gene is TRBV4-2, the J gene TRBJ2-3; TRBD1 aligns across 8 bases. The CDR3 has 17 amino acids. Germline V gene sequence: CDR1 LGHNA, CDR2 YNFKEQ. The V gene end was trimmed by 2 bases and the J gene end by 2 bases; junction bases not matched to a gene: 9.

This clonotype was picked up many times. The CDR3 bases are TGTGCCAGCAGCGTAGGGGGACTATTCTACGAGCAGTACTTC. Amino acids: CASSVGGLFYEQYF. The chain combines TRBV9 with TRBJ2-7; 7 bases match TRBD2. Trimming took 0 bases from V and 3 from J; bases not matched to a gene: 3. The CDR3 is 14 residues long. Germline assignment: CDR1 SGDLS and CDR2 YYNGEE.

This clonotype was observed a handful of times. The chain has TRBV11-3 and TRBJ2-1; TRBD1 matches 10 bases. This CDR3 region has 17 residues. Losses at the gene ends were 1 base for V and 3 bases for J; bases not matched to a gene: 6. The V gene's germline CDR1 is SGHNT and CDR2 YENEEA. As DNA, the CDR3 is TGTGCCAGCAGCTTAGGCGGGACAGGGGCTGACTACAATGAGCAGTTCTTC. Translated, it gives CASSLGGTGADYNEQFF.

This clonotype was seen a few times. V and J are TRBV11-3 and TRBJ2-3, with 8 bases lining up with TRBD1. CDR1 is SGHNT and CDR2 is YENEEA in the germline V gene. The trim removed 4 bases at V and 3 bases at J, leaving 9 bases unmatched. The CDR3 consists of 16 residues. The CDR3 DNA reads TGTGCCAGCAGCTCGGGAAGATACAGGGGGACAGATACGCAGTATTTT. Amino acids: CASSSGRYRGTDTQYF.

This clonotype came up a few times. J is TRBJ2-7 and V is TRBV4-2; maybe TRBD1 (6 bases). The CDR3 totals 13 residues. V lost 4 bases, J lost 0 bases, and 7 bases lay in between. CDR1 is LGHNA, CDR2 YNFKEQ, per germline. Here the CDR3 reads CASSRDISYEQYF. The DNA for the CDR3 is TGTGCCAGCAGCCGGGACATCTCCTACGAGCAGTACTTC.

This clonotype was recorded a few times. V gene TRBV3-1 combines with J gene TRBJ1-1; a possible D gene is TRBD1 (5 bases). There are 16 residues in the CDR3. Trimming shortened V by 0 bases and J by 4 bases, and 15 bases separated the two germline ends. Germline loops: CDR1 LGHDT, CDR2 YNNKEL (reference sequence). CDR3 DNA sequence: TGTGCCAGCAGCCAAGATCGGGCCCTCAGGGTCACTGAAGCTTTCTTT. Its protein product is CASSQDRALRVTEAFF.

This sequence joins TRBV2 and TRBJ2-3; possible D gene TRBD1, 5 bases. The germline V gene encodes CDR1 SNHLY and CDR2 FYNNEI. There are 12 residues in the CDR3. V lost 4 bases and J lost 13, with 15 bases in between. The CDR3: CASSVSRDWEYF. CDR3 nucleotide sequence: TGTGCCAGCAGTGTTTCCAGGGATTGGGAGTATTTT.

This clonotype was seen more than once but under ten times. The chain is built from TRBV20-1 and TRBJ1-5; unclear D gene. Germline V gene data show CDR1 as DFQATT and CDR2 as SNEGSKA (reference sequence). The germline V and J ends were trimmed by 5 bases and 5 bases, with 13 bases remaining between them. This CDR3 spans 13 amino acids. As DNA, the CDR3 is TGCAGTGCTGCGTCAGGTGTCGATCAGCCCCAGCATTTT. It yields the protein CSAASGVDQPQHF.